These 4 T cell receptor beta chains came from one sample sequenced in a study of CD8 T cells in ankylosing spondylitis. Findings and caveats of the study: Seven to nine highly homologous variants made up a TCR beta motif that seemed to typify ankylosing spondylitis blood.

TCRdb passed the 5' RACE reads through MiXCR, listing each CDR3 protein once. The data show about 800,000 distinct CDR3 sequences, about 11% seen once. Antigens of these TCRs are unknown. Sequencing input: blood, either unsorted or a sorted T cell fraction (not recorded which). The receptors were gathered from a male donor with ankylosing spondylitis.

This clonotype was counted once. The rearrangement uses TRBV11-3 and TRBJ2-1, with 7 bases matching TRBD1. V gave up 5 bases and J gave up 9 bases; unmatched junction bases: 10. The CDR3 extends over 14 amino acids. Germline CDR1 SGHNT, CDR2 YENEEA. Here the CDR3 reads CASSRHSGTAEQFF. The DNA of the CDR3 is TGTGCCAGCAGCCGACACTCGGGGACAGCTGAGCAGTTCTTC.

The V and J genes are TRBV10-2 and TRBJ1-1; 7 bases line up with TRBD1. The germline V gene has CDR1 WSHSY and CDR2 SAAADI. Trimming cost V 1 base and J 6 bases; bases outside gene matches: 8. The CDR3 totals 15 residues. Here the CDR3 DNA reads TGCGCCAGCAGTGAGTTGACAGGGAATTTAGCTGAAGCTTTCTTT. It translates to CASSELTGNLAEAFF.

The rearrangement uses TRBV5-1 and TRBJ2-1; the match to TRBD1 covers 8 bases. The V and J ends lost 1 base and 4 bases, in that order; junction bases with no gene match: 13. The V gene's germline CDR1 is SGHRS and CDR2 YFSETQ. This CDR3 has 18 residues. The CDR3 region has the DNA TGCGCCAGCAGCTTGCCCGCTATGAGGGACAGGTCATACAATGAGCAGTTCTTC. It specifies CASSLPAMRDRSYNEQFF. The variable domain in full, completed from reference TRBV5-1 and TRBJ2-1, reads KAGVTQTPRYLIKTRGQQVTLSCSPISGHRSVSWYQQTPGQGLQFLFEYFSETQRNKGNFPGRFSGRQFSNSRSEMNVSTLELGDSALYLCASSLPAMRDRSYNEQFFGPGTRLTVL.

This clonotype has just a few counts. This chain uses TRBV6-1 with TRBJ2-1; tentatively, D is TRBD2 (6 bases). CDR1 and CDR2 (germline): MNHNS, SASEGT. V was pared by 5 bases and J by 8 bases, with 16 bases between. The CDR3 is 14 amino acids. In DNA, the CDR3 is TGTGCCAGCAGTAAGCGGGCCCCGTGGGATGAGCAGTTCTTC. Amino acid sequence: CASSKRAPWDEQFF.